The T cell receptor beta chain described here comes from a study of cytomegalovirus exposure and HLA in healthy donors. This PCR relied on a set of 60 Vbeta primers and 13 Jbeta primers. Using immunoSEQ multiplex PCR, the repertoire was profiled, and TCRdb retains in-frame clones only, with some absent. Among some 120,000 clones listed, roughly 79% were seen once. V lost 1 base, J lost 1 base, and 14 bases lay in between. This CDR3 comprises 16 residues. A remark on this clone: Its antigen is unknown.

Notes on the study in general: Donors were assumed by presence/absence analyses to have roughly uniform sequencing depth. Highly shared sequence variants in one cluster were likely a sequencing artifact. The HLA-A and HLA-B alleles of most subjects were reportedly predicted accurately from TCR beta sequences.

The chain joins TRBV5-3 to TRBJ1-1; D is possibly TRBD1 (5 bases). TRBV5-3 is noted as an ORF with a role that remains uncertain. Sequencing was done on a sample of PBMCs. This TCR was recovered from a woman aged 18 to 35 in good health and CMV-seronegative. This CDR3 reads CARSLTSPGGNTEAFF. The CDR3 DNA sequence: TGTGCCAGAAGCTTGACGTCGCCCGGGGGGAACACTGAAGCTTTCTTT.